This TCR beta chain was captured in a study of blood T cell repertoires in COVID-19. The data were produced by immunoSEQ multiplex PCR, yet TCRdb's version contains in-frame clones alone and is incomplete. Among more than 100,000 clones listed, 84% were seen once. This clone was found once. Germline V lookup: CDR1 SNHLY, CDR2 FYNNEI. The length of the CDR3 is 15 residues. The V and J ends lost 3 bases and 4 bases respectively, with 13 bases between them. The V call is TRBV2, the J call TRBJ2-1, with a tentative D call TRBD1 (5 bases). The receptor comes from a human donor in a cohort sampled during active or convalescent COVID-19. Sequencing was performed on peripheral blood. The chain's CDR3 is CASSDRGSGYNEQFF. The CDR3 region has the DNA TGTGCCAGCAGTGATAGGGGCTCCGGGTACAATGAGCAGTTCTTC.